What follows are 17 T cell receptor beta chains derived from one specimen sequenced in a study of control samples from healthy donors and cancer patients. Method: immunoSEQ multiplex PCR; TCRdb's copy keeps in-frame clones and lacks some. The sample shows about 160,000 clones, about 90% of them seen only once. The sample taken for sequencing was blood. The source is a man aged 25-45 years in good health.

The chain uses TRBV2 and TRBJ1-1, with TRBD1 identical over 7 bases. This CDR3 spans 14 amino acids. With V trimmed by 6 bases and J by 1 base, 5 bases remained unmatched. In germline, CDR1 is SNHLY, CDR2 FYNNEI. Here the CDR3 DNA reads TGTGCCAGCAGGATCAGGGACAGGAACACTGAAGCTTTCTTT. Amino acid sequence: CASRIRDRNTEAFF.

This chain connects TRBV24-1 to TRBJ1-5, with D unclear. V lost 5 bases and J 6 bases, leaving 10 bases between the germline ends. Germline V lookup: CDR1 KGHDR, CDR2 SFDVKD. The CDR3 is 13 amino acids. CDR3 sequence: CATSVAAVQPQHF. For the CDR3, the DNA is TGTGCCACCAGTGTCGCGGCGGTTCAGCCCCAGCATTTT.

The table lists this clone with a count of one. The gene calls are TRBV4-1 and TRBJ2-1; 14 bases match TRBD2. The V gene's germline CDR1 is MGHRA and CDR2 YSYEKL. J gave up 0 bases and V 4 bases, and 2 bases lay outside the gene matches. This CDR3 has 17 residues. The CDR3 loop reads CASSPTSGRGSYNEQFF. The CDR3 nucleotides are TGCGCCAGCAGCCCGACTAGCGGGAGGGGCTCCTACAATGAGCAGTTCTTC.

The chain combines TRBV3-1 (or the pseudogene TRBV3-2) with TRBJ2-5; D uncertain. The CDR3 totals 19 residues. Trimming took off 1 base at V and 5 bases at J, with 26 bases between the two ends. Germline-derived CDR1 and CDR2 are LGHDT and YNNKEL (reference sequence). The CDR3 reads CASSQGVARSSLMTETQYF. The CDR3, as DNA: TGTGCCAGCAGCCAAGGAGTTGCGCGGTCGTCACTTATGACGGAGACCCAGTACTTC.

This chain links TRBV28 with TRBJ1-6; 9 bases are shared with TRBD1. V lost 6 bases and J lost 7; bases outside the gene matches: 13. This CDR3 comprises 17 residues. Germline CDR1 and CDR2: MDHEN and SYDVKM. The chain's CDR3 is CASSGTGFYPGNSPLHF. CDR3 DNA sequence: TGTGCCAGCAGCGGGACAGGGTTTTATCCTGGGAATTCACCCCTCCACTTT.

This sequence joins TRBV2 and TRBJ1-1; D remains unclear. With 7 bases removed from V and 11 bases from J, the gap between germline ends came to 20 bases. CDR3 length equals 13 residues. Germline V lookup: CDR1 SNHLY, CDR2 FYNNEI. The CDR3, as DNA: TGTGCCAGCACCAACACCCCGGGAGTTAGGGCTTTCTTT. Translation: CASTNTPGVRAFF.

This chain links TRBV19 with TRBJ2-1; TRBD2 matches at 10 bases. Germline trimming cut 4 bases from V and 10 bases from J; bases unmatched to any gene: 7. This CDR3 has 14 amino acids. Germline lookup yields CDR1 LNHDA and CDR2 SQIVND (reference sequence). The CDR3 DNA sequence: TGTGCCAGTAGTACGCTAGCGGGAGTGGAAGAGCAGTTCTTC. Encoded protein: CASSTLAGVEEQFF.

The CDR3 DNA follows: TGTGCCAGCAGTGATCTCCCTTGGGGGCCCCAGCATTTT. It specifies CASSDLPWGPQHF. This sequence joins TRBV25-1 and TRBJ1-5, with D uncertain. The germline CDR1 and CDR2 sequences are MGHDK and SYGVNS. V was clipped by 3 bases and J by 9 bases, with 12 bases between them. There are 13 residues in the CDR3.

The CDR3 coding sequence is TGTGCCAGCAGTTACCCAAAGGAAAACATTCAGTACTTC. Its translation: CASSYPKENIQYF. The chain links TRBV6-2 or TRBV6-3 to TRBJ2-4; D gene unclear. V was shortened by 2 bases and J by 5 bases, with 7 bases between the two germline ends. CDR1 and CDR2 from the germline V gene are MNHEY and SVGEGT. The CDR3 extends over 13 amino acids.

V and J are TRBV27 and TRBJ1-5; D is ambiguous. In germline, CDR1 is MNHEY, CDR2 SMNVEV (reference sequence). The CDR3 covers 14 residues. V was clipped by 3 bases and J by 4 bases, with 10 bases between them. CDR3 sequence: CASSLGTPNQPQHF. Here the CDR3 DNA reads TGTGCCAGCAGTTTGGGAACACCAAATCAGCCCCAGCATTTT.

There are a few counts of this clone. This chain uses TRBV28 with TRBJ1-1; D not certain. Germline V gene data show CDR1 as MDHEN and CDR2 as SYDVKM. The CDR3 has 11 amino acids. V lost 5 bases and J 5 bases, leaving 6 bases between the germline ends. CDR3 region: CASSTLTEAFF. In DNA, the CDR3 is TGTGCCAGCAGTACCCTGACTGAAGCTTTCTTT.

This chain connects TRBV7-9 to TRBJ2-1; D uncertain. The length of the CDR3 is 13 residues. Per the germline V gene, CDR1 is SEHNR and CDR2 is FQNEAQ (reference sequence). Trimming shortened V by 2 bases and J by 8 bases, and 10 bases separated the two germline ends. CDR3 in amino acids: CASSLPSHHEQFF. The CDR3 DNA reads as TGTGCCAGCAGCTTACCTTCCCACCATGAGCAGTTCTTC.

Only one count was recorded for this clone. The genes are TRBV18 and TRBJ2-1; 9 nucleotides line up with TRBD2. With V trimmed by 2 bases and J by 6 bases, 8 bases remained unmatched. Germline assignment: CDR1 KGHSH and CDR2 LQKENI. This CDR3 region has 16 residues. The DNA for the CDR3 is TGTGCCAGCTCACCATCCCTCAGCGGGAGGATCAATGAGCAGTTCTTC. This encodes CASSPSLSGRINEQFF.

The DNA of the CDR3 is TGTGCCAGCAGTTTCTACCGGGACAGGGACAATGAGCAGTTCTTC. This sequence encodes CASSFYRDRDNEQFF. This chain connects TRBV27 to TRBJ2-1; 9 nucleotides agree with TRBD1. The J segment lost 5 bases and the V segment lost 3 bases, leaving 5 bases of the junction unmatched. Per germline, CDR1 MNHEY and CDR2 SMNVEV (reference sequence). The CDR3 is 15 residues long.

The chain combines TRBV30 with TRBJ1-5; D is undetermined. CDR1 is GTSNPN and CDR2 is SVGIG in the germline V gene (reference sequence). Trimming pared 0 bases from V and 7 bases from J, leaving 13 bases between. The CDR3 sequence is 14 residues long. The CDR3 reads CAWSVAGLQQPQHF. The CDR3 DNA follows: TGTGCCTGGAGTGTAGCGGGTCTGCAACAGCCCCAGCATTTT.

The rearrangement links TRBV7-2 to TRBJ1-1; D gene unclear. CDR1 and CDR2 (germline): SGHTA, FQGNSA. V gave up 3 bases and J gave up 2 bases, with 7 bases separating them. There are 13 residues in the CDR3. CDR3 nucleotides: TGTGCCAGCAGCTTGTCTGCCAACACTGAAGCTTTCTTT. This translates into CASSLSANTEAFF.

The chain joins TRBV6-1 to TRBJ2-1, with D possibly being TRBD1 or TRBD2 (5 bases each). CDR1 is MNHNS, CDR2 SASEGT, per germline. Trimming cost V 1 base and J 11 bases, with 9 bases left between them. The CDR3 extends over 12 amino acids. CDR3 in amino acids: CASSEGDPKQFF. As DNA, the CDR3 is TGTGCCAGCAGTGAAGGGGACCCCAAGCAGTTCTTC.